The source of this T cell receptor beta chain is a study of T cells in Graves' hyperthyroidism and ophthalmopathy. As for the study in general: Peripheral blood collection took place at initial diagnosis, before any treatment.

Study-level points and caveats: Blood also held most thyroid clonotypes expanded beyond 0.001.

It was RNA transcripts that yielded the amplified TCR beta CDR3 regions. In the first-round RT-PCR of the TCR CDR3, the HTBI primer set was used. TCRdb passed the multiplex PCR reads through MiXCR, listing each CDR3 protein once. Here the sample spans under 250,000 distinct CDR3 sequences, roughly a quarter being singletons. This clonotype showed up many times. What it binds is unknown. The germline V gene has CDR1 MDHEN and CDR2 SYDVKM. The ends were cut back, 3 bases at V and 2 bases at J, with 11 bases in the middle. This CDR3 has 15 amino acids. J is TRBJ1-5 and V is TRBV28, with D perhaps TRBD1 (6 bases). Sequencing input: blood. This TCR came from a woman in her 40s with Graves' ophthalmopathy. The CDR3 bases are TGTGCCAGCAGTTTTAGGGGGGGAGGCAATCAGCCCCAGCATTTT. It translates to CASSFRGGGNQPQHF.